Following are 12 T cell receptor beta chains from one sample sequenced in a study of CD8 T cells in Susac syndrome. Random hexamers primed reverse transcription of roughly 0.5 to 1 ug RNA. In TCRdb, the immunoSEQ multiplex PCR reads were re-called with MiXCR into one record per CDR3 protein. The sample carries about 190,000 distinct CDR3 sequences, 95% recorded once. Sequenced input: CD4+ T cells from PBMCs. Source of these receptors: a human donor in good health.

The chain has TRBV9 and TRBJ2-5; D gene ambiguous. CDR1 and CDR2 (germline): SGDLS, YYNGEE. The CDR3 extends over 16 amino acids. Deletions cut 0 bases from V and 3 bases from J, with 15 bases between. The CDR3: CASSVALGIGEETQYF. As DNA, the CDR3 is TGTGCCAGCAGCGTAGCTTTAGGGATTGGGGAAGAGACCCAGTACTTC.

This chain uses TRBV18 with TRBJ1-1; D is possibly TRBD1 (6 bases). Trimming pared 6 bases from V and 5 bases from J, leaving 10 bases between. CDR1 KGHSH and CDR2 LQKENI come from the germline V gene. The CDR3 runs to 12 residues. The CDR3 loop reads CASSSGQTEAFF. CDR3 sequence (DNA): TGTGCCAGCTCTTCCGGACAGACTGAAGCTTTCTTT.

The V call is TRBV20-1, the J call TRBJ2-3; no clear D. Germline V gene lookup returns CDR1 DFQATT and CDR2 SNEGSKA (reference sequence). The V end was cut by 7 bases, the J end by 0 bases, with 14 bases between. The length of the CDR3 is 14 residues. The CDR3 region is CSVKALSSTDTQYF. CDR3 DNA sequence: TGCAGTGTTAAGGCTCTGTCTAGCACAGATACGCAGTATTTT.

The chain combines TRBV29-1 with TRBJ2-1; perhaps TRBD2 as D (5 bases). Between the trimmed V and J ends, which lost 4 bases and 0 bases, there was a span of 7 bases. CDR3 size: 13 residues. The germline V gene encodes CDR1 SQVTM and CDR2 ANQGSEA. CDR3 DNA: TGCAGCGTTGCTGGACTCTCCTACAATGAGCAGTTCTTC. It is translated as CSVAGLSYNEQFF.

The chain carries TRBV27 and TRBJ2-3; D might be TRBD1 (5 bases). CDR1 and CDR2 (germline): MNHEY, SMNVEV (reference sequence). V was shortened by 8 bases and J by 4 bases, with 10 bases between the two germline ends. The CDR3 has 12 amino acids. CDR3 sequence reads: CASGWGSDTQYF. The CDR3 bases are TGTGCCAGCGGCTGGGGCTCAGATACGCAGTATTTT.

This chain joins TRBV6-5 and TRBJ2-7; TRBD1 aligns across 8 bases. V lost 2 bases and J lost 5; bases outside the gene matches: 8. The CDR3 consists of 15 residues. Germline V CDR1 and CDR2: MNHEY, SVGAGI. The chain's CDR3 is CASSYRGRGQDEQYF. The CDR3 nucleotides are TGTGCCAGCAGTTACCGGGGCAGGGGGCAGGACGAGCAGTACTTC.

The rearrangement joins TRBV28 to TRBJ2-7; 7 positions agree with TRBD2. This CDR3 has 13 residues. Trimming cost V 5 bases and J 1 base; bases outside gene matches: 2. Germline-derived CDR1 and CDR2 are MDHEN and SYDVKM. The CDR3 DNA reads TGTGCCAGCAGTCACGGGGGGTCCTACGAGCAGTACGTC. Translated, it gives CASSHGGSYEQYV.

The chain employs TRBV7-6 and TRBJ2-3; the match to TRBD1 covers 7 bases. In germline, CDR1 is SGHVS, CDR2 FNYEAQ. The length of the CDR3 is 15 residues. V shed 5 bases, J shed 6 bases, and the junction held 11 bases outside the gene matches. The CDR3, as DNA: TGTGCCAGCAGCGATGTTTATCGGGGACAGGATACGCAGTATTTT. It translates to CASSDVYRGQDTQYF. The variable domain in full, with the rest retrieved from reference TRBV7-6 and TRBJ2-3, is GAGVSQSPRYKVTKRGQDVALRCDPISGHVSLYWYRQALGQGPEFLTYFNYEAQQDKSGLPNDRFSAERPEGSISTLTIQRTEQRDSAMYRCASSDVYRGQDTQYFGPGTRLTVL.

V usage is TRBV18 and J usage is TRBJ2-7; weak D call: TRBD2 (7 bases). This CDR3 spans 15 amino acids. Trimming removed 1 base from V and 2 bases from J, with 12 bases in between. The germline V gene encodes CDR1 KGHSH and CDR2 LQKENI. This CDR3 is CASSPQGGGTYEQYF. Written as DNA, the CDR3 is TGTGCCAGCTCACCACAGGGAGGGGGTACCTACGAGCAGTACTTC.

The gene calls are TRBV3-1 and TRBJ2-1, with D unclear. CDR3 length: 15 residues. Between the trimmed V and J ends, which lost 4 bases and 2 bases, there was a span of 12 bases. Germline V gives CDR1 LGHDT, CDR2 YNNKEL (reference sequence). As DNA, the CDR3 is TGTGCCAGCAGCCTTCAGTTAGGGCCCTACAATGAGCAGTTCTTC. This sequence encodes CASSLQLGPYNEQFF.

This clonotype was observed a single time. V gene TRBV12-3 or TRBV12-4 combines with J gene TRBJ1-5, with TRBD1 as a possible D gene (6 bases). V lost 5 bases and J 11 bases, leaving 22 bases between the germline ends. The CDR3 has 15 amino acids. CDR3 amino acids: CASSPDRSGRGAQHF. The CDR3 DNA follows: TGTGCCAGCAGTCCCGACAGGTCTGGGAGGGGGGCCCAGCATTTT.

The chain recombines TRBV14 with TRBJ1-1; no firm D call. The CDR3 is made up of 13 amino acids. Between the trimmed V and J ends, which lost 4 bases and 4 bases, there was a span of 10 bases. Germline CDR1 reads SGHDN; CDR2 reads FVKESK. CDR3 loop: CASSPRLGTEAFF. The CDR3 DNA reads as TGTGCCAGCAGCCCCAGACTCGGCACTGAAGCTTTCTTT.